The entry that follows covers one T cell receptor (beta chain) sequence. The sample comes from a study of technical replicates of blood from several donors. After removal of 5 bases from V and 4 bases from J, the junction contained 6 bases not matched to a gene. The CDR3 is 17 residues long. From germline, CDR1 is SNHLY and CDR2 FYNNEI. Clones were read by immunoSEQ multiplex PCR, and TCRdb kept only the in-frame ones, dropping some. Of tens of thousands of clones in the sample, over 95% were seen once. The sequence came from a human donor in good health. The chain recombines TRBV2 with TRBJ2-3, with TRBD2 matching over 16 bases. Material: T cells isolated from PBMCs. CDR3 nucleotide sequence: TGTGCCAGCAGTACCTCTGGGACTAGCGGGAGGGCAGATACGCAGTATTTT. The encoded protein is CASSTSGTSGRADTQYF.